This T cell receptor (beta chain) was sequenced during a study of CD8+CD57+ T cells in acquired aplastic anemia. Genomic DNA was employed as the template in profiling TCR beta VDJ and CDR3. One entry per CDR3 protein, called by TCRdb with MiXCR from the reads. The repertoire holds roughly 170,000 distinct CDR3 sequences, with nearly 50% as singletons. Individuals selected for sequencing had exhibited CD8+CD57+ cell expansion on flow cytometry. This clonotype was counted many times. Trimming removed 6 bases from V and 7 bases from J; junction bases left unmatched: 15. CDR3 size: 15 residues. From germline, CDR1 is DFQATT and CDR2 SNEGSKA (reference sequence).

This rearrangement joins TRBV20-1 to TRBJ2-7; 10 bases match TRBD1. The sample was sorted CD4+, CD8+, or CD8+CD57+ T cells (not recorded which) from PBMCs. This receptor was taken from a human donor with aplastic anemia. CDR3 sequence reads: CSATSAGQGLLEQYF. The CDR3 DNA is TGCAGTGCCACTTCGGCGGGACAGGGGTTGCTGGAGCAGTACTTC.